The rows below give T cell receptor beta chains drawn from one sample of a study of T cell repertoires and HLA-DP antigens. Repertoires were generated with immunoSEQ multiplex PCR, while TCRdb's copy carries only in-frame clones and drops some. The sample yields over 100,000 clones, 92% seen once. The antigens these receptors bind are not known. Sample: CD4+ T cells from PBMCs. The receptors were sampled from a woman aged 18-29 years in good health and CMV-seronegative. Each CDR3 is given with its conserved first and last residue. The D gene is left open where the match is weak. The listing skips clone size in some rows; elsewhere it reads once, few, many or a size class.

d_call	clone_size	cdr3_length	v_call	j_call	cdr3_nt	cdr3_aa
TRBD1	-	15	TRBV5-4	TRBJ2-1	TGTGCCAGCAGCTTGGACCAGGGGGCCTACAATGAGCAGTTCTTC	CASSLDQGAYNEQFF
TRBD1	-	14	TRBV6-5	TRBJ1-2	TGTGCCAGCAGTTCCCCTGACAGGGGGCATGGCTACACCTTC	CASSSPDRGHGYTF
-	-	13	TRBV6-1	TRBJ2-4	TGTGCCAGCAGCCGAGGGGCCGGAAACATTCAGTACTTC	CASSRGAGNIQYF
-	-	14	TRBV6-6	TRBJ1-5	TGTGCCAGCAGGTCGACAGGAGGCAATCAGCCCCAGCATTTT	CASRSTGGNQPQHF
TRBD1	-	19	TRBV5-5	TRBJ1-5	TGTGCCAGCTCGGTCCGAGGGACAGGGGGACTTTATAGCAATCAGCCCCAGCATTTT	CASSVRGTGGLYSNQPQHF
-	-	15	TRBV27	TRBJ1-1	TGTGCCAGCAGTCGAAGGACAGAAGTGAACACTGAAGCTTTCTTT	CASSRRTEVNTEAFF
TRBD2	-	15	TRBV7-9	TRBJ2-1	TGTGCCAGCAGCGAACTAGCGGGAGAGGACAATGAGCAGTTCTTC	CASSELAGEDNEQFF
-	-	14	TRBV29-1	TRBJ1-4	TGCAGCGTTGAAGATCGGGGGTATAATGAAAAACTGTTTTTT	CSVEDRGYNEKLFF
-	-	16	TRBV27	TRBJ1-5	TGTGCCAGCAGTCCTCAGACAGGAACCGGCAATCAGCCCCAGCATTTT	CASSPQTGTGNQPQHF
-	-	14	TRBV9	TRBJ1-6	TGTGCCAGCAGCGTGACCTCAGAGGATTCACCCCTCCACTTT	CASSVTSEDSPLHF
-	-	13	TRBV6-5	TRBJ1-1	TGTGCCAGCAGATCGCATCTGAACACTGAAGCTTTCTTT	CASRSHLNTEAFF
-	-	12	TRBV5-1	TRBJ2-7	TGCGCCAGCAGCGCCGGGGGGCCCGAGCAGTACTTC	CASSAGGPEQYF
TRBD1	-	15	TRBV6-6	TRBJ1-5	TGTGCCAGCAGTTCGGCAGGGGGTAGGGGTCAGCCCCAGCATTTT	CASSSAGGRGQPQHF
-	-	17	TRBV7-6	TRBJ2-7	TGTGCCAGCAGCCCCCGCTTGTCAGGGCCCTCCCGCTACGAGCAGTACTTC	CASSPRLSGPSRYEQYF
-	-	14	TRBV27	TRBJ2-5	TGTGCCAGCAATACCCACGGGCCTCAAGAGACCCAGTACTTC	CASNTHGPQETQYF
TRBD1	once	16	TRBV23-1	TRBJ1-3	TGCGCCAGCAGTCACCGTGACAGGGGCGCTGGAAACACCATATATTTT	CASSHRDRGAGNTIYF
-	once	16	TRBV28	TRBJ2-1	TGTGCCAGCAGTTTTCTCGGCACGAGCTCCTACAATGAGCAGTTCTTC	CASSFLGTSSYNEQFF
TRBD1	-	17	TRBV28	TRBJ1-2	TGTGCCAGCAGCCTCGGGACAGTCTTAATGGGTGACTATGGCTACACCTTC	CASSLGTVLMGDYGYTF
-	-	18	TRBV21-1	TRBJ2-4	TGTGCCAGCAGCCAAACCCCCCGGGACAGATTAGCCAAAAACATTCAGTACTTC	CASSQTPRDRLAKNIQYF
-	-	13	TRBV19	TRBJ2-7	TGTGCCAGTAGGGTCGGCAGGGGCGGAGAGCAGTACTTC	CASRVGRGGEQYF
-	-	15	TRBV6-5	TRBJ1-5	TGTGCCAGCAGCCAAGGGGGGGCCGGGAATCAGCCCCAGCATTTT	CASSQGGAGNQPQHF
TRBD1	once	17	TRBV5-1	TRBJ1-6	TGCGCCAGCAGCTTGGAAAGCAGGGGGCGTTATAATTCACCCCTCCACTTT	CASSLESRGRYNSPLHF
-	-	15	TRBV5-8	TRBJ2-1	TGTGCCAGCAGCTTGCTGCGGACAGAAAAAAATGAGCAGTTCTTC	CASSLLRTEKNEQFF
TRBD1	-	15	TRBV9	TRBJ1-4	TGTGCCAGCAGCTTACGACAGGGGAGTAATGAAAAACTGTTTTTT	CASSLRQGSNEKLFF
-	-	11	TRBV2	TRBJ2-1	TGTGCCAGCAGCCAATTCTATGAGCAGTTCTTC	CASSQFYEQFF
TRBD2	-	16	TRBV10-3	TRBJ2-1	TGTGCCACCAAAGGGACTAGCGGGAGGGGGTACAATGAGCAGTTCTTC	CATKGTSGRGYNEQFF